These 11 T cell receptor beta chains were sequenced from one sample in a study of spatial heterogeneity in lung cancer. Time point meaning: blood at routine non-recurrence follow-up after resection. TCRdb used MiXCR to reprocess the 5' RACE reads, holding one entry per CDR3 protein. The sample carries around 70,000 distinct CDR3 sequences, over 7% recorded once. The source was PBMCs, collected at follow-up. These TCRs come from a female donor with early-stage non-small cell lung cancer.

This clonotype came up many times. This chain uses TRBV6-4 with TRBJ1-5; tentative D call: TRBD1 (5 bases). The V and J ends lost 2 bases and 2 bases respectively, with 7 bases between them. The germline V gene encodes CDR1 MRHNA and CDR2 SNTAGT. This CDR3 is 14 amino acids long. In DNA form, the CDR3 reads TGTGCCAGCAGTGACAGGGGTGGCAATCAGCCCCAGCATTTT. Translated: CASSDRGGNQPQHF.

This clonotype was detected ten times or more. The chain carries TRBV3-1 and TRBJ2-1, with 13 bases aligning to TRBD2. The V segment lost 3 bases and the J segment 7 bases; nucleotides outside the gene matches: 3. From germline, CDR1 is LGHDT and CDR2 YNNKEL (reference sequence). The CDR3 sequence is 15 residues long. CDR3 coding DNA: TGTGCCAGCAGCCAGACTAGCGGGAGGCTAAATGAGCAGTTCTTC. Encoded protein: CASSQTSGRLNEQFF.

This clonotype appeared a few times. V is TRBV28 and J is TRBJ2-1; the D gene is possibly TRBD2 (6 bases). CDR3 size: 17 residues. The germline V and J ends were trimmed by 9 bases and 4 bases, with 25 bases remaining between them. Germline V gives CDR1 MDHEN, CDR2 SYDVKM. The CDR3 nucleotides are TGTGCCAGTCCTCCGGGACTCCCTAATTTAGGTTACAATGAGCAGTTCTTC. This codes for CASPPGLPNLGYNEQFF.

This clonotype showed up many times. This rearrangement joins TRBV24-1 to TRBJ2-5; perhaps TRBD2 as D (5 bases). The V gene lost 2 bases and the J gene lost 7 bases, with 13 bases spanning the gap. The CDR3 runs 14 residues. Looked up from germline, CDR1 is KGHDR and CDR2 is SFDVKD. CDR3 DNA sequence: TGTGCCACCAGTGATTCATGGGGAGTCGCGACCCAGTACTTC. It codes for CATSDSWGVATQYF.

This clonotype was picked up many times. This chain connects TRBV6-1 to TRBJ2-2, with D uncertain. Trimming cost V 1 base and J 8 bases, with 14 bases left between them. Germline CDR1 and CDR2: MNHNS and SASEGT. The CDR3 extends over 15 amino acids. Written as DNA, the CDR3 is TGTGCCAGCAGTGAAGGGTCTCCTACTTCGGGGGAGCTGTTTTTT. Its translation is CASSEGSPTSGELFF.

The rearrangement links TRBV7-9 to TRBJ2-7; D is perhaps TRBD1 (5 bases). V lost 5 bases and J lost 4, with 24 bases in between. CDR1 is SEHNR, CDR2 FQNEAQ, per germline (reference sequence). The CDR3 loop spans 17 amino acids. The CDR3: CASSRKEGAPLLYEQYF. Written as DNA, the CDR3 is TGTGCCAGCAGCCGAAAGGAAGGGGCCCCTCTCTTATACGAGCAGTACTTC.

The table lists this clonotype with many counts. CDR3 sequence reads: CATSNPRGGNNIRNYNEQFF. The CDR3, as DNA: TGTGCCACCAGCAATCCCCGGGGGGGAAATAATATAAGAAACTACAATGAGCAGTTCTTC. J is TRBJ2-1 and V is TRBV15, with 8 bases that match TRBD2. The germline V gene encodes CDR1 LNHNV and CDR2 YYDKDF (reference sequence). The CDR3 spans 20 residues. The V gene end was trimmed by 4 bases and the J gene end by 3 bases; junction bases not matched to a gene: 20.

This clonotype came up many times. Here the CDR3 DNA reads TGTGCCAGCTCACCAGGGGTTTGGGATGAGCAGTTCTTC. Protein: CASSPGVWDEQFF. This chain joins TRBV18 and TRBJ2-1; the D is unclear. The germline gives CDR1 KGHSH, CDR2 LQKENI. This CDR3 comprises 13 residues. V lost 2 bases, J lost 8 bases, and 10 bases lay in between.

At least ten counts were recorded for this clonotype. V usage is TRBV7-9 and J usage is TRBJ2-1; perhaps TRBD2 as D (6 bases). The V end lost 2 bases, the J end lost 0 bases, and 8 bases lay between the germline ends. Germline values: CDR1 SEHNR, CDR2 FQNEAQ (reference sequence). This CDR3 region has 15 residues. The CDR3 sequence is CASSLFGSSYNEQFF. CDR3 DNA sequence: TGTGCCAGCAGCTTATTCGGGAGCTCCTACAATGAGCAGTTCTTC.

V is TRBV7-2 and J is TRBJ1-6; D unresolved. V lost 5 bases, J lost 10 bases, and 12 bases lay in between. The CDR3 sequence is 13 residues long. Germline V CDR1 and CDR2: SGHTA, FQGNSA. The CDR3 DNA is TGTGCCAGCAGCACTATAACCGACTCACCCCTCCACTTT. Residues: CASSTITDSPLHF. The full variable domain, completed using reference TRBV7-2 and TRBJ1-6, is GAGVSQSPSNKVTEKGKDVELRCDPISGHTALYWYRQSLGQGLEFLIYFQGNSAPDKSGLPSDRFSAERTGGSVSTLTIQRTQQEDSAVYLCASSTITDSPLHFGNGTRLTVT.

This clonotype was found many times. The CDR3 region is CASSFGAYGYTF. The CDR3 DNA reads as TGTGCCAGCAGTTTCGGCGCCTATGGCTACACCTTC. The chain joins TRBV28 to TRBJ1-2; unclear D gene. Germline loops: CDR1 MDHEN, CDR2 SYDVKM. This CDR3 comprises 12 residues. V lost 3 bases to trimming and J lost 4 bases, with 6 bases between them.